The 30 T cell receptor beta chains presented below share a single source sample, sequenced in a study of regulatory T cells in long-lasting Graves disease. The authors built TCR beta libraries using iRepertoire HTBI primers and Arm-PCR of CDR3 regions. TCRdb independently ran MiXCR on the multiplex PCR reads; one entry per CDR3 protein. Among 350,000 to 450,000 distinct CDR3 sequences, under 15% were seen once, and the ten largest hold approximately 15%. Time point of the sample: newly diagnosed GD, antithyroid drugs for less than 3 months. From RNA extracted from PBMCs, the TCR library was made. This sample was also put to use in a study of T cells in Graves' hyperthyroidism and ophthalmopathy.

The sample consisted of peripheral blood mononuclear cells (PBMCs), taken at new diagnosis, from a patient treated with antithyroid drugs. Source of these receptors: a woman in her 30s with Graves disease.

For the CDR3, the DNA is TGTGCCATCCGCGGACTAGGGGGAGGCTACACCTTC. Encoded protein: CAIRGLGGGYTF. This rearrangement joins TRBV10-3 to TRBJ1-2, with TRBD1 as a possible D gene (6 bases). The CDR3 is 12 amino acids. Trimming took off 8 bases at V and 8 bases at J, with 15 bases between the two ends. Germline values: CDR1 ENHRY, CDR2 SYGVKD.

The chain has TRBV5-4 and TRBJ1-2, with D unresolved. Trimming pared 2 bases from V and 6 bases from J, leaving 8 bases between. Looked up from germline, CDR1 is SGHNT and CDR2 is YYREEE (reference sequence). The CDR3 totals 12 residues. The CDR3 region has the DNA TGTGCCAGCAGCTTCATGACCGATGGCTACACCTTC. This encodes CASSFMTDGYTF.

This clonotype appeared a few times. The germline gene is not matched at one end of the junction; a read error may be the cause. For the CDR3, the DNA is TGTGCCTGCAGCCAAGATATCGGCATCTCTGGAAACACCATATATTTT. Its translation: CACSQDIGISGNTIYF. J is TRBJ1-3 and V is TRBV14, with D unclear. CDR1 is SGHDN and CDR2 is FVKESK in the germline V gene. The CDR3 covers 16 residues.

This clonotype has just a few counts. One junction end does not reproduce the germline sequence, and a read error may be involved. The genes are TRBV2 and TRBJ1-5, with no clear D. Looked up from germline, CDR1 is SNHLY and CDR2 is FYNNEI. The CDR3 has 16 residues. CDR3 DNA: TGTGCCAGCAGGGAAGTCCGGTGGCCCCACAATCAGCCCCAGCATTTT. Its translation: CASREVRWPHNQPQHF.

Ten or more counts support this clonotype. The chain uses TRBV12-3 or TRBV12-4 and TRBJ2-1, with 11 bases matching TRBD2. The trim removed 5 bases at V and 6 bases at J, leaving 12 bases unmatched. CDR3 length equals 17 residues. The CDR3 sequence is CASSPLAGGSMGNEQFF. CDR3 DNA sequence: TGTGCCAGCAGTCCTTTAGCGGGAGGGAGTATGGGCAATGAGCAGTTCTTC.

The J gene is TRBJ2-1, the V gene TRBV19; D perhaps matches TRBD2 (6 bases). Germline V gene lookup returns CDR1 LNHDA and CDR2 SQIVND (reference sequence). This CDR3 is built from 13 residues. V was cut by 3 bases and J by 6 bases, with 9 bases left in between. The CDR3 DNA reads as TGTGCCAGTAGTATCGGGGGACCCAATGAGCAGTTCTTC. Protein product: CASSIGGPNEQFF.

This chain connects TRBV11-2 to TRBJ2-7, with D possibly being TRBD1 or TRBD2 (5 bases each). Looked up from germline, CDR1 is SGHAT and CDR2 is FQNNGV. Trimming removed 2 bases at V and 2 bases at J, with 13 bases between. CDR3 length: 15 residues. Here the CDR3 reads CASSLSSGTTYEQYF. DNA of the CDR3: TGTGCCAGCAGCTTATCATCCGGGACCACCTACGAGCAGTACTTC.

Ten or more counts support this clonotype. The chain links TRBV12-3 or TRBV12-4 to TRBJ1-1; possible D gene TRBD1, 6 bases. The ends were cut back, 6 bases at V and 1 base at J, with 9 bases in the middle. The CDR3 contains 13 residues. The CDR3 DNA is TGTGCCAGCAGGCAACAGGGGAACACTGAAGCTTTCTTT. It is translated as CASRQQGNTEAFF.

At least ten counts were recorded for this clonotype. V gene TRBV6-2 or TRBV6-3 combines with J gene TRBJ2-2; maybe TRBD1 (5 bases). Germline CDR1 MNHEY, CDR2 SVGEGT. Trimming removed 5 bases from V and 6 bases from J, with 10 bases in between. CDR3 length: 13 residues. CDR3 nucleotide sequence: TGTGCCAGCAGTGAAGCAGGGCCCGGGGAGCTGTTTTTT. This codes for CASSEAGPGELFF.

The table lists this clonotype with many counts. The chain uses TRBV6-5 and TRBJ1-1; D perhaps matches TRBD1 (6 bases). The V gene's germline CDR1 is MNHEY and CDR2 SVGAGI. The CDR3 sequence is 15 residues long. With 0 bases removed from V and 5 bases from J, the gap between germline ends came to 13 bases. The CDR3 spells CASSYSTAGATEAFF. DNA of the CDR3: TGTGCCAGCAGTTACTCGACGGCGGGGGCGACTGAAGCTTTCTTT.

The chain employs TRBV20-1 and TRBJ2-1; 11 nucleotides align to TRBD2. This CDR3 is built from 15 residues. With V trimmed by 6 bases and J by 7 bases, 11 bases remained unmatched. Germline-derived CDR1 and CDR2 are DFQATT and SNEGSKA (reference sequence). DNA of the CDR3: TGCAGTGCCTTTATAGCGGGAGGGCCTTTAAATGAGCAGTTCTTC. This gives the protein CSAFIAGGPLNEQFF.

With regard to this clonotype: Possible read error: a much larger clone is one base away. The chain recombines TRBV28 with TRBJ2-7; 11 bases agree with TRBD2. After removal of 6 bases from V and 2 bases from J, the junction contained 3 bases not matched to a gene. Looked up from germline, CDR1 is MDHEN and CDR2 is SYDVKM. The CDR3 spans 14 residues. The CDR3 nucleotides read TGTGCCAGCAGAACTAGCGGGAGTGCCTACGAGCAGTACTTC. This codes for CASRTSGSAYEQYF.

This clonotype was counted a few times. V usage is TRBV19 and J usage is TRBJ2-7, with no clear D. The CDR3 is 14 residues long. Germline CDR1 is LNHDA and CDR2 is SQIVND (reference sequence). Trimming left V 7 bases short and J 0 bases short, with 13 bases between. The CDR3 spells CASNPGPGSYEQYF. The CDR3 region has the DNA TGTGCCAGTAATCCTGGGCCGGGCTCCTACGAGCAGTACTTC.

There are many counts of this clonotype. The rearrangement links TRBV3-1 to TRBJ2-7; 7 bases are a match to TRBD2. Trimming took 1 base from V and 4 from J; bases not matched to a gene: 4. The CDR3 has 14 residues. CDR1 is LGHDT, CDR2 YNNKEL, per germline (reference sequence). The CDR3 DNA is TGTGCCAGCAGCCAAGGTGCGGGAGAATACGAGCAGTACTTC. It specifies CASSQGAGEYEQYF.

This clonotype came up a few times. The chain uses TRBV6-1 and TRBJ1-4, with D possibly being TRBD1 (5 bases). CDR1 and CDR2 (germline): MNHNS, SASEGT. V was shortened by 0 bases and J by 7 bases, with 12 bases between the two germline ends. The CDR3 runs 15 residues. In DNA, the CDR3 is TGTGCCAGCAGTGAAGCCGGCGGGGGAGGTGAAAAACTGTTTTTT. This sequence encodes CASSEAGGGGEKLFF.

In its sample, this clonotype was seen many times. The CDR3 DNA reads as TGCGCCAGCAGCCAAACGACTAGCCCCTCAGATACGCAGTATTTT. Protein: CASSQTTSPSDTQYF. This sequence joins TRBV5-1 and TRBJ2-3; the match to TRBD2 covers 7 bases. This CDR3 has 15 amino acids. Unmatched junction bases numbered 9, after V lost 4 bases and J lost 4 bases. The V gene's germline CDR1 is SGHRS and CDR2 YFSETQ.

The gene calls are TRBV2 and TRBJ2-6; no firm D call. From germline, CDR1 is SNHLY and CDR2 FYNNEI. V lost 7 bases and J 0 bases, leaving 10 bases between the germline ends. This CDR3 has 15 amino acids. CDR3 sequence: CASIYLSSGANVLTF. The CDR3 DNA reads as TGTGCCAGCATCTATTTGAGCTCTGGGGCCAACGTCCTGACTTTC. Full variable domain (outside the CDR3, taken from reference TRBV2 and TRBJ2-6): EPEVTQTPSHQVTQMGQEVILRCVPISNHLYFYWYRQILGQKVEFLVSFYNNEISEKSEIFDDQFSVERPDGSNFTLKIRSTKLEDSAMYFCASIYLSSGANVLTFGAGSRLTVL.

This clonotype showed up many times. The V gene is TRBV5-8, the J gene TRBJ2-7; maybe TRBD1 (5 bases). The length of the CDR3 is 13 residues. The V end lost 4 bases, the J end lost 3 bases, and 11 bases lay between the germline ends. The germline gives CDR1 SGHTS, CDR2 YDEGEE. The CDR3 is CASSVDTNYEQYF. The CDR3 bases are TGTGCCAGCAGCGTGGACACCAACTACGAGCAGTACTTC.

The CDR3 sequence: CASRGYRDYNSPLHF. DNA for the CDR3: TGTGCCAGCAGAGGATACAGGGATTATAATTCACCCCTCCACTTT. The chain combines TRBV2 with TRBJ1-6, with D maybe TRBD1 (6 bases). Germline CDR1 SNHLY, CDR2 FYNNEI. The CDR3 totals 15 residues. Trimming took off 6 bases at V and 4 bases at J, with 13 bases between the two ends.

The V call is TRBV6-1, the J call TRBJ2-7, with a possible D match to TRBD2 (5 bases). The J call may be wrong; the DNA end is better matched by TRBJ2-5. There are 13 residues in the CDR3. The germline V gene encodes CDR1 MNHNS and CDR2 SASEGT. CDR3 protein: CATPGERQETQYF. DNA of the CDR3: TGTGCCACTCCCGGGGAACGACAAGAGACCCAGTACTTC.

This clonotype has at least ten counts. The chain carries TRBV9 and TRBJ2-7, with 7 bases identical to TRBD2. The CDR3 has 15 amino acids. Losses at the gene ends were 3 bases for V and 2 bases for J; bases not matched to a gene: 8. Per the germline V gene, CDR1 is SGDLS and CDR2 is YYNGEE. The chain's CDR3 is CASSEDSGGPYEQYF. The DNA of the CDR3 is TGTGCCAGCAGCGAAGATTCGGGAGGACCCTACGAGCAGTACTTC.

V usage is TRBV28 and J usage is TRBJ2-7; 7 nucleotides agree with TRBD1. Losses at the gene ends were 7 bases for V and 7 bases for J; bases not matched to a gene: 13. The germline V gene has CDR1 MDHEN and CDR2 SYDVKM. The CDR3 sequence is 14 residues long. The CDR3 sequence is CASKSRDSLGEQYF. The CDR3 bases are TGTGCCAGCAAATCCCGGGACAGCCTGGGGGAGCAGTACTTC.

In this sample, this clonotype turned up a few times. One base away lies a much larger clone, so this may be a sequencing read error. V and J are TRBV12-3 or TRBV12-4 and TRBJ2-3, with D possibly being TRBD1 (6 bases). The CDR3 sequence is 16 residues long. Deletions cut 5 bases from V and 2 bases from J, with 17 bases between. CDR3 DNA: TGTGCCAGCAGTAAAGTGACAGGAGCCAACACAGATACGCAGTATTTT. Amino acid sequence: CASSKVTGANTDTQYF.

This clonotype has at least ten counts. The genes are TRBV28 and TRBJ2-1; tentative D call: TRBD2 (6 bases). The V gene lost 2 bases and the J gene lost 7 bases, with 15 bases spanning the gap. Germline V gives CDR1 MDHEN, CDR2 SYDVKM. CDR3 length: 15 residues. In DNA, the CDR3 is TGTGCCAGCAGTTTACCTATTAGCGGACCGAATGAGCAGTTCTTC. As protein: CASSLPISGPNEQFF.

In the case of this clonotype: A read error may explain this, as a much larger clone is one base away. V gene TRBV11-2 combines with J gene TRBJ2-5; tentatively, D is TRBD2 (5 bases). Germline CDR1 is SGHAT and CDR2 is FQNNGV. V lost 2 bases, J lost 4 bases, and 11 bases lay in between. The CDR3 is 14 residues long. CDR3 DNA sequence: TGTGCCAGCAGCTTATTAGAGGGCCGAGAGACCCAGTACTTC. Translated: CASSLLEGRETQYF.

Many counts were recorded for this clonotype. This chain links TRBV18 with TRBJ1-1, with D unclear. Germline V gene lookup returns CDR1 KGHSH and CDR2 LQKENI. V was cut by 2 bases and J by 5 bases, with 12 bases left in between. The CDR3 length is 14 residues. The CDR3 bases are TGTGCCAGCTCACCAGAAGGAGGTTTTACTGAAGCTTTCTTT. Protein sequence: CASSPEGGFTEAFF.

This clonotype was found a few times. This chain connects TRBV5-6 to TRBJ1-2, with 7 bases fitting TRBD1. CDR3 length equals 14 residues. The V segment lost 4 bases and the J segment 4 bases; nucleotides outside the gene matches: 7. Germline V gives CDR1 SGHDT, CDR2 YYEEEE. The CDR3: CASSHPDRSYGYTF. Written as DNA, the CDR3 is TGTGCCAGCAGCCACCCGGACAGGAGCTATGGCTACACCTTC. The variable domain in full, completed from reference TRBV5-6 and TRBJ1-2, reads DAGVTQSPTHLIKTRGQQVTLRCSPKSGHDTVSWYQQALGQGPQFIFQYYEEEERQRGNFPDRFSGHQFPNYSSELNVNALLLGDSALYLCASSHPDRSYGYTFGSGTRLTVV.

The V and J genes are TRBV7-9 and TRBJ1-1; 7 bases agree with TRBD1. The CDR3 sequence is 16 residues long. CDR1 is SEHNR, CDR2 FQNEAQ, per germline (reference sequence). V lost 5 bases to trimming and J lost 1 base; unmatched junction nucleotides: 10. The CDR3 nucleotides are TGTGCCAGCAGCGGCCGGGACAGATTTCGGAACACTGAAGCTTTCTTT. It yields the protein CASSGRDRFRNTEAFF.

The V call is TRBV4-2, the J call TRBJ2-4, with 9 positions matching TRBD2. Germline CDR1 is LGHNA and CDR2 is YNFKEQ. Unmatched junction bases numbered 7, after V lost 0 bases and J lost 7 bases. The CDR3 contains 16 residues. In nucleotides, the CDR3 is TGTGCCAGCAGCCAAGATAGAGCGGGAGGTGCCAACATTCAGTACTTC. Translating it yields CASSQDRAGGANIQYF.

This clonotype was found a few times. The chain recombines TRBV5-1 with TRBJ2-2; no firm D call. CDR1 is SGHRS and CDR2 is YFSETQ in the germline V gene. CDR3 length: 14 residues. V was cut by 7 bases and J by 5 bases, with 15 bases left in between. CDR3 sequence reads: CASSLGPTTGELFF. For the CDR3, the DNA is TGCGCCAGCTCGCTTGGCCCCACAACCGGGGAGCTGTTTTTT.